This TCR beta chain was recorded in a study of Graves' ophthalmopathy and Graves' hyperthyroidism. RNA served as the template for amplifying TCR beta CDR3 regions. First-round RT-PCR with HTBI primers preceded a second-round multiplex PCR. Using its own MiXCR run on the multiplex PCR reads, TCRdb lists one record per CDR3 protein. The sample yields 200,000 to 300,000 distinct CDR3 sequences, around 50% seen once. Study-level points and caveats: A 13-signature model separated ophthalmopathy from stable hyperthyroidism, 85% to 90% sensitivity, 81.08% specificity. The model achieved 55% to 71% sensitivity and less than 75% specificity for ophthalmopathy progression. Most expanded clonotypes in thyroid above 0.001 frequency also showed up in blood.

This clonotype has just a few counts. Its antigen is undetermined. Diagnoses were established from clinical symptoms, serum thyroxine, TRAb, thyroid ultrasound and orbital computed tomography. Sequencing was carried out using peripheral blood. The clonotype comes from an adult man with Graves' ophthalmopathy.

CDR3 DNA sequence: TGTGCCAGCAGTCTTCGGGAGGGCCCAACAGATACGCAGTATTTT. This codes for CASSLREGPTDTQYF. The V call is TRBV25-1, the J call TRBJ2-3, with 8 bases aligning to TRBD2. Per germline, CDR1 MGHDK and CDR2 SYGVNS. This CDR3 spans 15 amino acids. The V gene end was trimmed by 5 bases and the J gene end by 3 bases; junction bases not matched to a gene: 7. Filled out from reference TRBV25-1 and TRBJ2-3, the complete variable domain reads EADIYQTPRYLVIGTGKKITLECSQTMGHDKMYWYQQDPGMELHLIHYSYGVNSTEKGDLSSESTVSRIRTEHFPLTLESARPSHTSQYLCASSLREGPTDTQYFGPGTRLTVL.